One sample yielded the 20 T cell receptor beta chains listed below, sequenced in a study of T cells in Graves' hyperthyroidism and ophthalmopathy. The source material, RNA transcripts, was used to amplify TCR beta CDR3 regions. The HTBI primer set served for first-round RT-PCR of the TCR CDR3. TCRdb ran MiXCR on the multiplex PCR reads and lists one entry per CDR3 protein. The sample contains under 350,000 distinct CDR3 sequences, 21% of which appear only once. Input material: blood. These receptor sequences come from a woman aged 45-65 years with Graves' hyperthyroidism.

The sample holds many counts of this clonotype. The chain has TRBV6-1 and TRBJ2-1; TRBD1 aligns across 7 bases. CDR3 length: 16 amino acids. After removal of 5 bases from V and 2 bases from J, the junction contained 9 bases not matched to a gene. Per the germline V gene, CDR1 is MNHNS and CDR2 is SASEGT. In DNA form, the CDR3 reads TGTGCCAGCAGTCCCCGGACAGGCAACCCCTACAATGAGCAGTTCTTC. This encodes CASSPRTGNPYNEQFF.

This clonotype was seen repeatedly, ten times or more. This chain uses TRBV27 with TRBJ1-2; 9 bases match TRBD1. Germline loops: CDR1 MNHEY, CDR2 SMNVEV (reference sequence). This CDR3 comprises 16 residues. The junction had 9 bases not matched to a gene; V was cut back by 0 bases and J by 7 bases. In DNA, the CDR3 is TGTGCCAGCAGTTTATCGAAGGGACAGGGAGGAGGTGGCTACACCTTC. It encodes CASSLSKGQGGGGYTF.

This clonotype was observed many times. This CDR3 reads CASSYFSRQGNQPQHF. DNA of the CDR3: TGTGCCAGCAGTTATTTCTCGAGGCAGGGGAATCAGCCCCAGCATTTT. The rearrangement links TRBV6-9 to TRBJ1-5, with D possibly TRBD1 on 6 matching bases. This CDR3 has 16 residues. Trimming took off 1 base at V and 4 bases at J, with 14 bases between the two ends. Germline CDR1 reads MNHGY; CDR2 reads SVAAGI.

The rearrangement links TRBV5-1 to TRBJ2-2; 9 bases fit TRBD1. This CDR3 has 15 residues. CDR1 is SGHRS and CDR2 is YFSETQ in the germline V gene. The junction had 1 base not matched to a gene; V was cut back by 4 bases and J by 0 bases. The CDR3, as DNA: TGCGCCAGCAGCCGGGACAGGGCGAACACCGGGGAGCTGTTTTTT. The encoded protein is CASSRDRANTGELFF.

Ten or more counts support this clonotype. This chain joins TRBV5-6 and TRBJ1-1, with TRBD1 matching 7 bases. The CDR3 length is 14 residues. Germline CDR1 reads SGHDT; CDR2 reads YYEEEE. Trimming removed 4 bases from V and 9 bases from J; junction bases left unmatched: 12. CDR3 sequence (DNA): TGTGCCAGCAGCGTAGCCGGGACAGTGGGGAAAGCTTTCTTT. It encodes CASSVAGTVGKAFF. The full variable domain, completed using reference TRBV5-6 and TRBJ1-1, is DAGVTQSPTHLIKTRGQQVTLRCSPKSGHDTVSWYQQALGQGPQFIFQYYEEEERQRGNFPDRFSGHQFPNYSSELNVNALLLGDSALYLCASSVAGTVGKAFFGQGTRLTVV.

Points on this clonotype: Being one base from a much bigger clone, this may be a read error. The chain links TRBV5-1 to TRBJ2-1, with TRBD2 matching 12 bases. Per the germline V gene, CDR1 is SGHRS and CDR2 is YFSETQ. CDR3 length: 16 amino acids. The CDR3 nucleotides read TGCGTCAGCAGCTGGACTAGCGGGGATTTCTACAATGAGCAGTTCTTC. It yields the protein CVSSWTSGDFYNEQFF.

This clonotype was seen at least ten times. Its ends do not fully match the called genes, so a read error is possible. The chain couples TRBV12-3 or TRBV12-4 to TRBJ2-1; 14 bases line up with TRBD2. This CDR3 spans 15 amino acids. The DNA of the CDR3 is TGCGCCAGCAGCTTGGGACTAGCGGGAGTCAATGAGCAGTTCTTC. It is translated as CASSLGLAGVNEQFF.

This chain connects TRBV3-1 to TRBJ2-3, with TRBD2 as a possible D gene (5 bases). CDR1 LGHDT and CDR2 YNNKEL come from the germline V gene (reference sequence). Trimming took 1 base from V and 8 from J, leaving 16 bases between them. This CDR3 is 15 amino acids long. The CDR3 reads CASSQGRSPPGTQYF. The CDR3 DNA follows: TGTGCCAGCAGCCAAGGGAGGAGCCCTCCGGGTACGCAGTATTTT.

The V gene is TRBV3-1, the J gene TRBJ2-2; weak D call: TRBD2 (5 bases). CDR3 length equals 18 residues. V lost 1 base and J 0 bases, leaving 15 bases between the germline ends. Germline loops: CDR1 LGHDT, CDR2 YNNKEL (reference sequence). CDR3 sequence (DNA): TGTGCCAGCAGCCAAGTTTTTGTGCGGGTCGCGAACACCGGGGAGCTGTTTTTT. Its protein product is CASSQVFVRVANTGELFF. Full variable domain (rest looked up from reference TRBV3-1 and TRBJ2-2): DTAVSQTPKYLVTQMGNDKSIKCEQNLGHDTMYWYKQDSKKFLKIMFSYNNKELIINETVPNRFSPKSPDKAHLNLHINSLELGDSAVYFCASSQVFVRVANTGELFFGEGSRLTVL.

This clonotype was seen a handful of times. V usage is TRBV27 and J usage is TRBJ1-4; the D is unclear. The germline CDR1 and CDR2 sequences are MNHEY and SMNVEV (reference sequence). The V end was cut by 7 bases, the J end by 8 bases, with 20 bases between. The CDR3 consists of 15 residues. The DNA of the CDR3 is TGTGCCAGCAACATGGGCGGAAAACCTAGAGAAAAACTGTTTTTT. It translates to CASNMGGKPREKLFF. Looking up the rest from reference TRBV27 and TRBJ1-4 gives the full variable domain: EAQVTQNPRYLITVTGKKLTVTCSQNMNHEYMSWYRQDPGLGLRQIYYSMNVEVTDKGDVPEGYKVSRKEKRNFPLILESPSPNQTSLYFCASNMGGKPREKLFFGSGTQLSVL.

This clonotype was picked up many times. The chain is built from TRBV30 and TRBJ1-4; D is uncertain. The CDR3 contains 13 residues. Trimming removed 8 bases at V and 6 bases at J, with 16 bases between. Germline values: CDR1 GTSNPN, CDR2 SVGIG (reference sequence). The CDR3 is CAGKRGSYEKLFF. CDR3 in DNA: TGTGCCGGAAAGAGAGGGTCGTATGAAAAACTGTTTTTT. Together with reference TRBV30 and TRBJ1-4, the CDR3 gives the full variable domain: SQTIHQWPATLVQPVGSPLSLECTVEGTSNPNLYWYRQAAGRGLQLLFYSVGIGQISSEVPQNLSASRPQDRQFILSSKKLLLSDSGFYLCAGKRGSYEKLFFGSGTQLSVL.

The rearrangement links TRBV27 to TRBJ1-4; D remains ambiguous. The CDR3 sequence is 15 residues long. The V gene's germline CDR1 is MNHEY and CDR2 SMNVEV (reference sequence). Deletions cut 8 bases from V and 4 bases from J, with 17 bases between. For the CDR3, the DNA is TGTGCCAGCCTTCCAAAGGGTGGATTTAATGAAAAACTGTTTTTT. It translates to CASLPKGGFNEKLFF. The full variable domain, with the rest looked up from reference TRBV27 and TRBJ1-4, is EAQVTQNPRYLITVTGKKLTVTCSQNMNHEYMSWYRQDPGLGLRQIYYSMNVEVTDKGDVPEGYKVSRKEKRNFPLILESPSPNQTSLYFCASLPKGGFNEKLFFGSGTQLSVL.

Ten or more counts support this clonotype. V gene TRBV28 combines with J gene TRBJ2-7; maybe TRBD1 (6 bases). V gave up 5 bases and J gave up 3 bases, with 11 bases separating them. The CDR3 contains 13 residues. In germline, CDR1 is MDHEN, CDR2 SYDVKM. The CDR3 DNA reads as TGTGCCAGCAGTCCCGACAGGTTCTACGAGCAGTACTTC. Translation gives CASSPDRFYEQYF.

The rearrangement uses TRBV27 and TRBJ2-1; 13 nucleotides line up with TRBD2. The CDR3 sequence is 15 residues long. V lost 5 bases and J lost 5; bases outside the gene matches: 3. The germline CDR1 and CDR2 sequences are MNHEY and SMNVEV (reference sequence). The CDR3 is CASSTSGRGDNEQFF. The DNA of the CDR3 is TGTGCCAGCAGTACTAGCGGGAGGGGGGACAATGAGCAGTTCTTC.

This clonotype was seen many times. The chain recombines TRBV6-1 with TRBJ1-1, with D hard to call. This CDR3 comprises 11 residues. Between the trimmed V and J ends, which lost 1 base and 11 bases, there was a span of 8 bases. From germline, CDR1 is MNHNS and CDR2 SASEGT. This CDR3 reads CASSEVGWAFF. Here the CDR3 DNA reads TGTGCCAGCAGTGAAGTGGGTTGGGCTTTCTTT.

This CDR3 reads CAWKAAPPQETQYF. The CDR3 DNA reads as TGTGCCTGGAAGGCGGCTCCTCCCCAAGAGACCCAGTACTTC. The chain recombines TRBV30 with TRBJ2-5; D is undetermined. The V end was cut by 4 bases, the J end by 1 base, with 13 bases between. Germline V gene sequence: CDR1 GTSNPN, CDR2 SVGIG (reference sequence). The CDR3 sequence is 14 residues long.

This clonotype was observed many times. The chain recombines TRBV28 with TRBJ1-5; D is undetermined. The germline CDR1 and CDR2 sequences are MDHEN and SYDVKM. V was cut by 3 bases and J by 0 bases, with 18 bases left in between. The CDR3 runs 18 residues. The chain's CDR3 is CASSLAIRPMNSNQPQHF. CDR3 nucleotides: TGTGCCAGCAGTTTGGCAATTCGACCGATGAATAGCAATCAGCCCCAGCATTTT.

This clonotype showed up many times. The chain recombines TRBV27 with TRBJ2-3; the match to TRBD2 covers 9 bases. Germline V gives CDR1 MNHEY, CDR2 SMNVEV (reference sequence). The ends lost 1 base at V and 3 bases at J; junction bases unmatched: 5. CDR3 length equals 16 residues. The CDR3 DNA sequence: TGTGCCAGCAGTTTATTAGCGGGAGCGTCGACAGATACGCAGTATTTT. Protein: CASSLLAGASTDTQYF.

The sample holds a few counts of this clonotype. The gene calls are TRBV7-9 and TRBJ1-4; 9 nucleotides match TRBD1. Germline-derived CDR1 and CDR2 are SEHNR and FQNEAQ (reference sequence). This CDR3 region has 14 residues. After removal of 5 bases from V and 5 bases from J, the junction contained 3 bases not matched to a gene. The CDR3 reads CASSHGTGNEKLFF. CDR3 sequence (DNA): TGTGCCAGCAGCCACGGGACAGGGAATGAAAAACTGTTTTTT. The complete variable domain, with remaining parts taken from reference TRBV7-9 and TRBJ1-4, reads DTGVSQNPRHKITKRGQNVTFRCDPISEHNRLYWYRQTLGQGPEFLTYFQNEAQLEKSRLLSDRFSAERPKGSFSTLEIQRTEQGDSAMYLCASSHGTGNEKLFFGSGTQLSVL.

Many counts were recorded for this clonotype. This chain connects TRBV3-1 to TRBJ2-1; 15 nucleotides align to TRBD2. Germline CDR1 LGHDT, CDR2 YNNKEL (reference sequence). There are 17 residues in the CDR3. V was pared by 3 bases and J by 10 bases, with 10 bases of the junction left unmatched. The CDR3 DNA reads TGTGCCAGCAGCCACCTAGGACTAGCGGGGGGGATCCGGGAGCAGTTCTTC. Amino acids: CASSHLGLAGGIREQFF.